Following are 15 T cell receptor beta chains from one sample sequenced in a study of T cell repertoires in cytomegalovirus infection. TCRdb re-derived calls from the reads in MiXCR, one entry per CDR3 protein. In the table there are approximately 550,000 distinct CDR3 sequences, more than 15% of which are singletons. The sequencing sample was made of CD8+ T cells from PBMCs. The receptors were sampled from a human donor in good health (CMV status not recorded). Some clones in this sample may be carry-over from other donors' samples.

This clonotype was detected ten times or more. The chain couples TRBV7-6 to TRBJ1-2, with D possibly being TRBD1 (6 bases). There are 15 residues in the CDR3. V lost 2 bases to trimming and J lost 5 bases, with 15 bases between them. The germline gives CDR1 SGHVS, CDR2 FNYEAQ. The CDR3 DNA reads as TGTGCCAGCAGCTTATCGGGGGGCGCGAGTTATGGCTACACCTTC. Protein: CASSLSGGASYGYTF.

The rearrangement joins TRBV7-8 to TRBJ1-5; 10 bases align to TRBD1. The CDR3 extends over 17 amino acids. Germline trimming cut 2 bases from V and 1 base from J; bases unmatched to any gene: 5. Germline CDR1 is SGHVS and CDR2 is FQNEAQ. The CDR3 DNA follows: TGTGCCAGCAGCTTATGGGACAGGGGCGCCAGCAATCAGCCCCAGCATTTT. This sequence encodes CASSLWDRGASNQPQHF. The complete variable domain, with remaining parts taken from reference TRBV7-8 and TRBJ1-5, reads GAGVSQSPRYKVAKRGQDVALRCDPISGHVSLFWYQQALGQGPEFLTYFQNEAQLDKSGLPSDRFFAERPEGSVSTLKIQRTQQEDSAVYLCASSLWDRGASNQPQHFGDGTRLSIL.

The chain links TRBV4-1 to TRBJ2-5; TRBD1 is a possible D gene (6 bases). In germline, CDR1 is MGHRA, CDR2 YSYEKL. Trimming took 4 bases from V and 9 from J, leaving 18 bases between them. This CDR3 spans 14 amino acids. CDR3 in DNA: TGCGCCAGCAGCCTGTACAGGGCCCAGGAAGCCCAGTACTTC. It codes for CASSLYRAQEAQYF.

This clonotype has just a few counts. In nucleotides, the CDR3 is TGTGCCAGCAGTTCAACAGGGGGCGCAGGGAATGAGCAGTTCTTC. Amino acid sequence: CASSSTGGAGNEQFF. The chain is built from TRBV6-1 and TRBJ2-1, with TRBD1 matching over 9 bases. The CDR3 contains 15 residues. Germline V gene sequence: CDR1 MNHNS, CDR2 SASEGT. V lost 5 bases, J lost 7 bases, and 9 bases stayed unmatched.

This clonotype showed up many times. The chain is built from TRBV12-3 or TRBV12-4 and TRBJ1-1; possible D gene TRBD1, 5 bases. The CDR3 sequence is 14 residues long. V was clipped by 3 bases and J by 5 bases, with 13 bases between them. Here the CDR3 reads CASSFISGRTEAFF. CDR3 in DNA: TGTGCCAGCAGTTTCATCTCAGGGAGAACTGAAGCTTTCTTT.

V and J are TRBV5-1 and TRBJ1-5; D is uncertain. Between the trimmed V and J ends, which lost 5 bases and 5 bases, there was a span of 8 bases. Germline V gene sequence: CDR1 SGHRS, CDR2 YFSETQ. The CDR3 totals 12 residues. The CDR3 DNA reads as TGCGCCAGCAGGTCTCGGCATCAGCCCCAGCATTTT. This sequence encodes CASRSRHQPQHF.

There are a few counts of this clonotype. The V call is TRBV5-1, the J call TRBJ1-2; 7 bases are a match to TRBD1. This CDR3 is built from 15 residues. Trimming cost V 4 bases and J 2 bases; bases outside gene matches: 8. The germline CDR1 and CDR2 sequences are SGHRS and YFSETQ. The CDR3: CASSITTGKNYGYTF. The CDR3 region has the DNA TGCGCCAGCAGCATAACGACAGGGAAAAACTATGGCTACACCTTC. The variable domain in full, with the rest retrieved from reference TRBV5-1 and TRBJ1-2, is KAGVTQTPRYLIKTRGQQVTLSCSPISGHRSVSWYQQTPGQGLQFLFEYFSETQRNKGNFPGRFSGRQFSNSRSEMNVSTLELGDSALYLCASSITTGKNYGYTFGSGTRLTVV.

The sample holds many counts of this clonotype. The junction departs from the called germline gene at one end, perhaps through a read error. This sequence joins TRBV6-1 and TRBJ1-2; D perhaps matches TRBD1 (6 bases). This CDR3 has 19 amino acids. CDR1 is MNHNS, CDR2 SASEGT, per germline. CDR3 loop: CAINRQDSHPLDPSHGYTF. The CDR3 DNA is TGCGCAATCAATCGTCAGGACAGCCACCCTCTTGATCCATCCCATGGCTACACCTTC.

This clonotype was seen a handful of times. The chain links TRBV5-8 to TRBJ1-2; perhaps TRBD1 as D (5 bases). This CDR3 is 16 amino acids long. Trimming took off 1 base at V and 6 bases at J, with 19 bases between the two ends. CDR1 is SGHTS and CDR2 is YDEGEE in the germline V gene. The CDR3 region has the DNA TGTGCCAGCAGCTTGCCCAGGGCACCCTCGAGGAATGGCTACACCTTC. Translation gives CASSLPRAPSRNGYTF.

This clonotype was detected ten times or more. This chain uses TRBV6-1 with TRBJ2-1; D might be TRBD1 (7 bases). V was clipped by 3 bases and J by 7 bases, with 13 bases between them. CDR3 length: 14 residues. Germline values: CDR1 MNHNS, CDR2 SASEGT. CDR3 bases: TGTGCCAGCAGTGACCCGACAGGGAGGAATGAGCAGTTCTTC. This gives the protein CASSDPTGRNEQFF.

A few counts support this clonotype. This chain links TRBV29-1 with TRBJ1-1, with D possibly matching TRBD1 (6 bases). The CDR3 sequence is 12 residues long. Per germline, CDR1 SQVTM and CDR2 ANQGSEA. V was trimmed by 7 bases and J by 10 bases, leaving 19 bases between them. CDR3: CSARFGGARAFF. CDR3 sequence (DNA): TGCAGCGCTCGCTTTGGGGGGGCCCGAGCTTTCTTT.

The sample holds a few counts of this clonotype. This chain links TRBV12-3 or TRBV12-4 with TRBJ2-1; D perhaps matches TRBD2 (7 bases). Trimming stripped 2 bases from V and 0 bases from J, with 17 bases between. This CDR3 is built from 18 residues. In DNA form, the CDR3 reads TGTGCCAGCAGTTTATGGGGGGAGGGGGGAAGCTCCTACAATGAGCAGTTCTTC. Translated: CASSLWGEGGSSYNEQFF.

The sample holds many counts of this clonotype. V gene TRBV12-3 or TRBV12-4 combines with J gene TRBJ2-7, with 9 bases aligning to TRBD1. The CDR3 extends over 16 amino acids. The trim removed 3 bases at V and 2 bases at J, leaving 8 bases unmatched. The CDR3 reads CASSFSGDRDTYEQYF. DNA of the CDR3: TGTGCCAGCAGTTTTTCGGGGGACAGGGATACCTACGAGCAGTACTTC.

CDR3 residues: CASSLAVYTGELFF. DNA of the CDR3: TGTGCCAGCAGTTTAGCGGTATACACCGGGGAGCTGTTTTTT. The chain uses TRBV12-3 or TRBV12-4 and TRBJ2-2; D call uncertain. The CDR3 is 14 amino acids. V was shortened by 0 bases and J by 3 bases, with 5 bases between the two germline ends.

At least ten counts were recorded for this clonotype. The V and J genes are TRBV28 and TRBJ1-2; D not certain. The germline V gene has CDR1 MDHEN and CDR2 SYDVKM. The length of the CDR3 is 16 residues. Trimming removed 1 base from V and 2 bases from J, with 14 bases in between. CDR3 coding DNA: TGTGCCAGCAGTTTATCCCTCGGGTCGAGAAACTATGGCTACACCTTC. Its protein is CASSLSLGSRNYGYTF.